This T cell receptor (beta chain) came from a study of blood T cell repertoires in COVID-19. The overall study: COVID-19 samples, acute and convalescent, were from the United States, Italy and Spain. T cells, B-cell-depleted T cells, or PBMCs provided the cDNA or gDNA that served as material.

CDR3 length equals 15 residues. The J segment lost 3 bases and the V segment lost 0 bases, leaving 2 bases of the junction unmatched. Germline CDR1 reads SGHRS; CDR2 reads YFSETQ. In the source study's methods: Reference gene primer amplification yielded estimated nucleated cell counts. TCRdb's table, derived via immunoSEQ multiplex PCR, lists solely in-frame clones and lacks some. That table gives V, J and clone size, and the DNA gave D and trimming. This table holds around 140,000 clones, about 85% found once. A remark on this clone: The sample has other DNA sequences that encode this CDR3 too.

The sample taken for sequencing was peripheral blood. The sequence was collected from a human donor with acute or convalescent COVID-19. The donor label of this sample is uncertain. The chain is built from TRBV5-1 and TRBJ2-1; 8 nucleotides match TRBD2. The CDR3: CASSLVAGGYNEQFF. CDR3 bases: TGCGCCAGCAGCTTGGTGGCGGGAGGCTACAATGAGCAGTTCTTC.